These T cell receptor beta chains were read from a single sample in a study of ipilimumab plus nivolumab after autologous stem cell transplantation. The repertoire was sequenced with immunoSEQ multiplex PCR; TCRdb's copy has only in-frame clones and lacks some. Of about 15,000 clones listed, roughly 85% are singletons. Sequenced here: PBMCs, sampled in a trial of ipilimumab plus nivolumab as post-transplant consolidation. The receptors stem from a male donor with diffuse large B-cell lymphoma. CDR3s include the opening cysteine and the closing phenylalanine or tryptophan. The D gene is left open where the match is weak. Only some rows state a clone size, as once, few, many or a class for expanded clones.

v_call	j_call	cdr3_length	clone_size	d_call	cdr3_aa	cdr3_nt
TRBV6-6	TRBJ2-1	12	-	-	CASSYSTVEQFF	TGTGCCAGCAGTTACAGTACTGTTGAGCAGTTCTTC
TRBV29-1	TRBJ2-3	18	-	TRBD1	CSVEEITGTAAPADTQYF	TGCAGCGTGGAAGAAATTACCGGGACAGCGGCCCCCGCAGATACGCAGTATTTT
TRBV7-9	TRBJ2-1	16	-	TRBD2	CASSVRRTSSYNEQFF	TGTGCCAGCAGCGTCAGAAGGACTAGCTCCTACAATGAGCAGTTCTTC
TRBV13	TRBJ2-3	17	-	TRBD2	CASSTSLAGGPKDTQYF	TGTGCCAGCAGCACATCTTTAGCGGGGGGGCCTAAGGATACGCAGTATTTT
TRBV19	TRBJ1-4	16	-	TRBD1	CASSILAGTGQEKLFF	TGTGCCAGTAGTATACTGGCCGGGACAGGGCAAGAAAAACTGTTTTTT
TRBV18	TRBJ1-2	16	-	-	CASSPEQDGGLYGYTF	TGTGCCAGCTCACCCGAACAGGATGGAGGCCTATATGGCTACACCTTC
TRBV7-9	TRBJ2-2	14	-	-	CAMTGRSNTGELFF	TGTGCCATGACGGGCCGATCGAACACCGGGGAGCTGTTTTTT
TRBV2	TRBJ2-5	15	-	TRBD2	CASRPTSGGLETQYF	TGTGCCAGCAGACCAACTAGCGGGGGACTGGAGACCCAGTACTTC
TRBV18	TRBJ1-5	15	-	-	CASSPAGGNNQPQHF	TGTGCCAGCTCACCGGCTGGGGGGAACAATCAGCCCCAGCATTTT
TRBV11-2	TRBJ1-1	15	once	-	CASSLDEPGWTEAFF	TGTGCCAGCAGCTTAGATGAACCGGGTTGGACTGAAGCTTTCTTT
TRBV7-8	TRBJ2-7	13	-	-	CASSLGGRTEQYF	TGTGCCAGCAGCTTGGGGGGGCGCACCGAGCAGTACTTC
TRBV7-2	TRBJ2-3	16	-	TRBD2	CASSLIGGGAEDTQYF	TGTGCCAGCAGCTTAATCGGCGGGGGGGCAGAAGATACGCAGTATTTT
TRBV6-1	TRBJ2-5	13	-	-	CASGRQDRETQYF	TGTGCCAGCGGTCGGCAGGATCGCGAGACCCAGTACTTC
TRBV2	TRBJ1-2	13	-	-	CASSPTVSLWMGF	TGTGCCAGCTCGCCGACAGTTTCTCTATGGATGGGATTC
TRBV7-9	TRBJ2-5	12	once	TRBD2	CASSGAEETQYF	TGTGCCAGTAGCGGGGCCGAAGAGACCCAGTACTTC